These 7 T cell receptor beta chains originate from one sample sequenced in a study of T cells expressing NK-cell markers. TCRdb re-called the 5' RACE reads; every CDR3 protein appears as one record, without DNA. The sample's table shows 300,000 to 500,000 distinct CDR3 sequences. The sequenced sample consisted of blood T cells: a sorted CD56 or NKG2C T cell subset, CD4+ or CD8+ T cells, or bulk PBMC T cells (not recorded which). Receptors were obtained from a woman in her forties or fifties in good health.

The chain combines TRBV6-5 with TRBJ2-1; TCRdb's D call, TRBD1, is unchecked because there is no DNA. Germline CDR1 reads MNHEY; CDR2 reads SVGAGI. This CDR3 region has 19 residues. The CDR3 loop reads CASSFLDREGPVGDNEQFF.

The rearrangement joins TRBV20-1 to TRBJ2-1. The CDR3 is made up of 14 amino acids. CDR1 and CDR2 (germline): DFQATT, SNEGSKA (reference sequence). The CDR3 reads CSATTTLSYNEQFF.

The rearrangement uses TRBV9 and TRBJ2-7; the D call from TCRdb, TRBD1, cannot be confirmed without DNA. CDR1 and CDR2 (germline): SGDLS, YYNGEE. The CDR3 length is 15 residues. The CDR3 sequence: CASSVDPGQGPEQYF.

The J gene is TRBJ2-7, the V gene TRBV29-1. Germline lookup yields CDR1 SQVTM and CDR2 ANQGSEA. This CDR3 is 14 amino acids long. CDR3: CSVFPQGSSYEQYF.

The chain uses TRBV10-3 and TRBJ1-1. This CDR3 contains 14 residues. In germline, CDR1 is ENHRY, CDR2 SYGVKD. CDR3 loop: CAIIETSGSSEAFF.

The rearrangement uses TRBV11-2 and TRBJ2-6; the TCRdb D gene call, TRBD1, has no DNA to confirm it. Germline CDR1 and CDR2: SGHAT and FQNNGV. The CDR3 is made up of 19 amino acids. The CDR3 reads CASSLEGTEASSGANVLTF.

V usage is TRBV2 and J usage is TRBJ2-7. Germline V lookup: CDR1 SNHLY, CDR2 FYNNEI. The CDR3 contains 13 residues. CDR3 protein: CASSSREFYEQYF.